One and the same sample provided the 5 T cell receptor beta chains below, sequenced in a study of blood T cell repertoires in COVID-19. Repertoires were generated with immunoSEQ multiplex PCR, while TCRdb's copy carries only in-frame clones and drops some. The data show about 190,000 clones, about three quarters seen once. Sequenced: peripheral blood. All receptors derive from a woman aged 80 or older with active or convalescent COVID-19.

The chain joins TRBV5-1 to TRBJ2-4; 9 positions match TRBD2. V gave up 0 bases and J gave up 4 bases; unmatched junction bases: 8. Germline V gene lookup returns CDR1 SGHRS and CDR2 YFSETQ. The CDR3 contains 17 residues. CDR3 sequence reads: CASSLVPPSGGKNIQYF. CDR3 nucleotide sequence: TGCGCCAGCAGCTTGGTTCCCCCCAGCGGGGGGAAAAACATTCAGTACTTC.

The chain uses TRBV6-1 and TRBJ1-3; D is undetermined. Looked up from germline, CDR1 is MNHNS and CDR2 is SASEGT. The CDR3 contains 17 residues. Between the trimmed V and J ends, which lost 4 bases and 2 bases, there was a span of 18 bases. The chain's CDR3 is CASSVLVQNAAGNTIYF. The CDR3, as DNA: TGTGCCAGCAGTGTATTGGTACAGAATGCAGCTGGAAACACCATATATTTT.

The chain employs TRBV2 and TRBJ2-7; D is perhaps TRBD1 (5 bases). Trimming cost V 8 bases and J 3 bases, with 11 bases left between them. This CDR3 comprises 12 residues. Germline loops: CDR1 SNHLY, CDR2 FYNNEI. CDR3 coding DNA: TGTGCCAGCTGTCAGGGCTACTACGAGCAGTACTTC. The encoded protein is CASCQGYYEQYF.

This chain links TRBV2 with TRBJ2-5, with 9 bases matching TRBD2. The CDR3 is made up of 16 amino acids. Germline V gives CDR1 SNHLY, CDR2 FYNNEI. The junction had 6 bases not matched to a gene; V was cut back by 4 bases and J by 0 bases. The DNA for the CDR3 is TGTGCCAGCAGTGCGGGGAGCGGGGGGTACCAAGAGACCCAGTACTTC. Protein product: CASSAGSGGYQETQYF. The full variable domain, in which reference TRBV2 and TRBJ2-5 provide the parts outside the CDR3, is EPEVTQTPSHQVTQMGQEVILRCVPISNHLYFYWYRQILGQKVEFLVSFYNNEISEKSEIFDDQFSVERPDGSNFTLKIRSTKLEDSAMYFCASSAGSGGYQETQYFGPGTRLLVL.

The gene calls are TRBV19 and TRBJ2-3; 13 nucleotides agree with TRBD2. The CDR3 is made up of 18 amino acids. V lost 5 bases and J lost 1; bases outside the gene matches: 9. The germline V gene has CDR1 LNHDA and CDR2 SQIVND (reference sequence). In DNA, the CDR3 is TGTGCCAGTAGTTCTTACCCGGGGACTAGCGGGGGCACAGATACGCAGTATTTT. It codes for CASSSYPGTSGGTDTQYF. The whole variable domain, remainder taken from reference TRBV19 and TRBJ2-3, is DGGITQSPKYLFRKEGQNVTLSCEQNLNHDAMYWYRQDPGQGLRLIYYSQIVNDFQKGDIAEGYSVSREKKESFPLTVTSAQKNPTAFYLCASSSYPGTSGGTDTQYFGPGTRLTVL.